This TCR beta chain was sequenced during a study of beta chain features in type 1 diabetes. General study results and limits: In all four CD4+ subsets, TCRB CDR3 length was significantly, moderately reduced in type 1 diabetes. cDNA sequencing could over-represent cells with high TCR expression.

About this clone itself: Its antigen is unknown.

Since all of the isolated RNA was reverse transcribed, expressed TCRB transcripts were what got sequenced. The table came from immunoSEQ multiplex PCR; TCRdb's copy has only in-frame clones and leaves some out. The sample lists a few hundred thousand clones, roughly 13% seen once, with 0.008% to 0.011% in the top ten. Germline CDR1 is SGHNT and CDR2 is YYREEE (reference sequence). V lost 0 bases and J 8 bases, leaving 17 bases between the germline ends. The CDR3 spans 15 residues. Sequencing input: naive CD4+ T cells from blood. This sequence joins TRBV5-4 and TRBJ1-2; D remains ambiguous. The source is a woman in her late teens or twenties with type 1 diabetes. The CDR3 DNA follows: TGTGCCAGCAGCTTGGCAGCCATGGGAGTGCGCGGCTACACCTTC. Residues: CASSLAAMGVRGYTF. The variable domain in full, with the rest retrieved from reference TRBV5-4 and TRBJ1-2, is ETGVTQSPTHLIKTRGQQVTLRCSSQSGHNTVSWYQQALGQGPQFIFQYYREEENGRGNFPPRFSGLQFPNYSSELNVNALELDDSALYLCASSLAAMGVRGYTFGSGTRLTVV.